Here is one T cell receptor (beta chain) with its context. Its specificity is not known. This sample was included in a study of radiation and T cells in renal cell carcinoma. Study-wide results and limits: Pretreatment tumor biopsies were lacking, so baseline clonotypes are unknown.

Generated by immunoSEQ multiplex PCR, the TCRdb table keeps only in-frame clones and is missing some. The sample comprises approximately 90,000 clones, 65% to 90% of which are singletons, and approximately 8.4% rests with the top ten. CDR1 and CDR2 (germline): SGHAT, FQNNGV. This CDR3 spans 14 amino acids. V lost 0 bases to trimming and J lost 4 bases, with 8 bases between them. This sample's time point: baseline pretreatment blood. The treatment is: 15 Gy SBRT to primary tumor, nephrectomy 4 weeks later. Radiation-treated patients gave blood at baseline, week 2 and week 4. The sequencing here drew on blood, taken from a patient whose treatment included radiotherapy and nephrectomy. The V gene is TRBV11-2, the J gene TRBJ2-3; D is possibly TRBD2 (6 bases). The sequence was obtained from a man in his fifties or sixties with renal cell carcinoma. In DNA, the CDR3 is TGTGCCAGCAGCTTAGACGGGACTCCAGATACGCAGTATTTT. Its translation: CASSLDGTPDTQYF.